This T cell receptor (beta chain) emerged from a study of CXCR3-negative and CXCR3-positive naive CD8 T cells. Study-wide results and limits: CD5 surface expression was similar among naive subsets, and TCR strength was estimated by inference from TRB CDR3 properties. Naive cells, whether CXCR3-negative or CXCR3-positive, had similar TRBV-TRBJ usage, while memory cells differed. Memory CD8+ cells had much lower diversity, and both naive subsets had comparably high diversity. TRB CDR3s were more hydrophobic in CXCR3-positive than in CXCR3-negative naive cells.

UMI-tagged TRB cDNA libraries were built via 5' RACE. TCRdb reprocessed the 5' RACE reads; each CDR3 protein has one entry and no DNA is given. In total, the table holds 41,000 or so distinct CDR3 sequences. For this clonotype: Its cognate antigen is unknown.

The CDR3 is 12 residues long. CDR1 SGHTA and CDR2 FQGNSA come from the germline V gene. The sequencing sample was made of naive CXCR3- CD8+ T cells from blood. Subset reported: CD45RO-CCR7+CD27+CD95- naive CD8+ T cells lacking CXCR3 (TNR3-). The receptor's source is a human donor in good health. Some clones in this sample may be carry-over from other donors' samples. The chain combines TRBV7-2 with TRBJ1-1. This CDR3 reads CASSLPTGEAFF.